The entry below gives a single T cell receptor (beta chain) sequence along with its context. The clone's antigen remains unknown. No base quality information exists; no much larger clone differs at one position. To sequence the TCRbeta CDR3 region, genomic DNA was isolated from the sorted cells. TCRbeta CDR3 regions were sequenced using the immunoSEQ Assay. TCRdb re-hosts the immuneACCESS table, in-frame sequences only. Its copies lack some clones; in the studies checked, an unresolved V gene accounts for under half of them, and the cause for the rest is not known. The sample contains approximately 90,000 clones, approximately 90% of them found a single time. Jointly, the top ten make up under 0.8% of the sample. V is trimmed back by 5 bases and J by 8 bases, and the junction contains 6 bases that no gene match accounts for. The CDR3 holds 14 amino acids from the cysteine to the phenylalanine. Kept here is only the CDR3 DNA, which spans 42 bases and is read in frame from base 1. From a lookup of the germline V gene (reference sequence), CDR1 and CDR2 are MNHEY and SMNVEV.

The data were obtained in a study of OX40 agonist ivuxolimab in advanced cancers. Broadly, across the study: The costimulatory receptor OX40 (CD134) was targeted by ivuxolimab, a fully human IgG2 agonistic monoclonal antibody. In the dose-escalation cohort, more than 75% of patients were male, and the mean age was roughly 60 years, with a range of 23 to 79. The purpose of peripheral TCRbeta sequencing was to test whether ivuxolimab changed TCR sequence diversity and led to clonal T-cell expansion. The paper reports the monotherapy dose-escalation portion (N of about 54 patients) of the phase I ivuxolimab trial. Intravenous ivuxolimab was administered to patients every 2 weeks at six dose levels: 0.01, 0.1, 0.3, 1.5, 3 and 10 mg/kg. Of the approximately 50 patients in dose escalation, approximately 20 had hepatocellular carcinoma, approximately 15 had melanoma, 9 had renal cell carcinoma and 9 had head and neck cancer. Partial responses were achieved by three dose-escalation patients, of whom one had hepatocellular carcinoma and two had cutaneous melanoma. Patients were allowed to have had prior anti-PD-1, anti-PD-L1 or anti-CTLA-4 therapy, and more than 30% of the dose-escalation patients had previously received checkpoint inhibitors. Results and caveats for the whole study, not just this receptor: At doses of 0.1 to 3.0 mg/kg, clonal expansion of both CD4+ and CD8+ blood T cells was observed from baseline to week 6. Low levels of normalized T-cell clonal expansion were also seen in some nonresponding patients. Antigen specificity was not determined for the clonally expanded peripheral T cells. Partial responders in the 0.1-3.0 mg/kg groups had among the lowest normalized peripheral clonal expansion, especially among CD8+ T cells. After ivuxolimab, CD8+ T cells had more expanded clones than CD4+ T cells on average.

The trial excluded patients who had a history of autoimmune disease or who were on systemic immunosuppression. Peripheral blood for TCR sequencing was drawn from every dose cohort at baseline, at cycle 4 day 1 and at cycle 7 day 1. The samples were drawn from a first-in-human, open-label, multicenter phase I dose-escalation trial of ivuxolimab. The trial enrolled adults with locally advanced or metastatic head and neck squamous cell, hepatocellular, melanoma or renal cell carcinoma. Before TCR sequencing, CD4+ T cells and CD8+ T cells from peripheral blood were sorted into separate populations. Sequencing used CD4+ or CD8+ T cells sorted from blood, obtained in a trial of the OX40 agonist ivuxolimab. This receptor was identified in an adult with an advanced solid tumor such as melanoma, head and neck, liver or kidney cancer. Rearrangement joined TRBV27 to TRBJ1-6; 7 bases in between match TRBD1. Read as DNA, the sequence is TGTGCCAGCAGTGCCGGGACAGATTATTCACCCCTCCACTTT. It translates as CASSAGTDYSPLHF.